The present entry profiles one T cell receptor beta chain with its context. Produced via immunoSEQ multiplex PCR; TCRdb's table is partial and in-frame only. The sample includes 220,000 or so clones, around 88% seen only once; the top ten take under 15%. These data originate in a study of blood T cell repertoires in COVID-19. Study summary: Samples of COVID-19 (acute and convalescent) were obtained from the United States, Italy and Spain.

Germline assignment: CDR1 MNHNY and CDR2 SVGAGI (reference sequence). The CDR3 sequence is 14 residues long. With V trimmed by 5 bases and J by 5 bases, 8 bases remained unmatched. Individuals drawn from approximately 26 US areas were roughly 18 to 95 years old. Clinical history reported by participants formed the basis on which cohorts were assigned. The sequenced material came from PBMCs or T cells enriched from blood (not recorded which). The rearrangement uses TRBV6-6 and TRBJ1-1; 7 nucleotides match TRBD1. The clonotype was recovered from a woman between 50 and 59 years old with acute COVID-19. As DNA, the CDR3 is TGTGCCAGCAGTCCTCAGGGGGAAGGAACTGAAGCTTTCTTT. This codes for CASSPQGEGTEAFF.